This entry lists 20 T cell receptor beta chains sequenced from one sample in a study of cytomegalovirus exposure and HLA in healthy donors. PCR was performed using 60 Vbeta and 13 Jbeta primers. Libraries were prepared by immunoSEQ multiplex PCR; TCRdb keeps only in-frame clonotypes and omits some of them. There are 100,000 or so clones in the sample; about 80% occur only once, and approximately 2.2% lies in the top ten. The sequencing input was PBMCs. The receptors were gathered from a man aged 30 to 39 in good health and CMV-seronegative.

This chain joins TRBV6-5 and TRBJ2-3, with D possibly TRBD1 on 6 matching bases. V gave up 2 bases and J gave up 1 base, with 10 bases separating them. Germline CDR1 is MNHEY and CDR2 is SVGAGI. CDR3 size: 15 residues. This CDR3 reads CASSYQGTRTDTQYF. The CDR3 DNA sequence: TGTGCCAGCAGTTACCAAGGGACACGCACAGATACGCAGTATTTT.

This clone came up once. For the CDR3, the DNA is TGTGCCAGCAGCTCTAGCGGGGAGCTGTTTTTT. Its translation is CASSSSGELFF. The chain recombines TRBV28 with TRBJ2-2; D is unresolved. CDR3 size: 11 residues. Trimming shortened V by 6 bases and J by 7 bases, and 6 bases separated the two germline ends. The germline gives CDR1 MDHEN, CDR2 SYDVKM.

This rearrangement joins TRBV2 to TRBJ1-2; D is perhaps TRBD1 (6 bases). V dropped 1 base and J dropped 3 bases, with 12 bases sitting between them. CDR3 size: 15 residues. Germline V CDR1 and CDR2: SNHLY, FYNNEI. The CDR3 reads CASSEGVRGHYGYTF. The CDR3 DNA follows: TGTGCCAGCAGTGAAGGGGTCAGGGGCCACTATGGCTACACCTTC.

V usage is TRBV29-1 and J usage is TRBJ2-3; perhaps TRBD1 as D (7 bases). V was cut by 8 bases and J by 0 bases, with 15 bases left in between. Germline CDR1 is SQVTM and CDR2 is ANQGSEA. The CDR3 spans 14 residues. CDR3 sequence: CSFQGGASTDTQYF. Here the CDR3 DNA reads TGCAGCTTCCAGGGGGGAGCTAGCACAGATACGCAGTATTTT.

The chain carries TRBV10-3 and TRBJ2-1; maybe TRBD1 (6 bases). There are 13 residues in the CDR3. Germline CDR1 reads ENHRY; CDR2 reads SYGVKD. V was shortened by 6 bases and J by 3 bases, with 9 bases between the two germline ends. CDR3 amino acids: CAISGQYYNEQFF. In nucleotides, the CDR3 is TGTGCCATCAGCGGACAGTACTACAATGAGCAGTTCTTC.

For the CDR3, the DNA is TGCAGCGTCCCAAGGGACTTCCAGAGGAACACTGAAGCTTTCTTT. Translating it yields CSVPRDFQRNTEAFF. This chain connects TRBV29-1 to TRBJ1-1; tentative D call: TRBD1 (5 bases). Germline loops: CDR1 SQVTM, CDR2 ANQGSEA. V lost 6 bases and J 1 base, leaving 18 bases between the germline ends. The CDR3 contains 15 residues.

Regarding this clone: This same CDR3 is encoded by further DNA sequences in the sample. This chain connects TRBV28 to TRBJ2-7; 10 positions match TRBD2. Trimming removed 4 bases from V and 3 bases from J; junction bases left unmatched: 6. This CDR3 spans 15 amino acids. CDR1 is MDHEN, CDR2 SYDVKM, per germline. CDR3 sequence (DNA): TGTGCCAGCAGTTCTCTAGCGGGAGTTAGCTACGAGCAGTACTTC. Translation: CASSSLAGVSYEQYF. Supplemented by reference TRBV28 and TRBJ2-7, the full variable domain reads DVKVTQSSRYLVKRTGEKVFLECVQDMDHENMFWYRQDPGLGLRLIYFSYDVKMKEKGDIPEGYSVSREKKERFSLILESASTNQTSMYLCASSSLAGVSYEQYFGPGTRLTVT.

There are a few counts of this clone. This chain links TRBV7-6 with TRBJ2-2, with TRBD2 identical over 9 bases. CDR3 length: 17 residues. V lost 3 bases, J lost 6 bases, and 11 bases stayed unmatched. Germline CDR1 and CDR2: SGHVS and FNYEAQ. CDR3 residues: CASSFFLAGEPAGELFF. The CDR3, as DNA: TGTGCCAGCAGCTTTTTCTTAGCGGGAGAACCAGCCGGGGAGCTGTTTTTT.

This chain uses TRBV4-1 with TRBJ2-1; D is unclear. The CDR3 spans 17 residues. Germline V CDR1 and CDR2: MGHRA, YSYEKL. V lost 0 bases and J lost 8, with 20 bases in between. CDR3: CASSQDGLLISSDEQFF. The CDR3 coding sequence is TGCGCCAGCAGCCAAGATGGGTTGTTGATCTCTAGTGATGAGCAGTTCTTC.

The V gene is TRBV5-1, the J gene TRBJ2-3, with D hard to call. The germline V and J ends were trimmed by 0 bases and 1 base, with 6 bases remaining between them. CDR3 length: 14 amino acids. Germline V gene data show CDR1 as SGHRS and CDR2 as YFSETQ. CDR3 DNA: TGCGCCAGCAGCTTGGGGGCCCGCACAGATACGCAGTATTTT. It yields the protein CASSLGARTDTQYF.

The chain carries TRBV30 and TRBJ1-1, with a weak D call TRBD1 (5 bases). In germline, CDR1 is GTSNPN, CDR2 SVGIG (reference sequence). Trimming took 8 bases from V and 11 from J, leaving 18 bases between them. CDR3 length: 11 residues. CDR3 sequence (DNA): TGTGCCCGGGTACTTTCCCGGGGGGCTTTCTTT. Residues: CARVLSRGAFF.

The chain carries TRBV19 and TRBJ1-4; D perhaps matches TRBD1 (6 bases). Between the trimmed V and J ends, which lost 6 bases and 5 bases, there was a span of 13 bases. CDR1 is LNHDA and CDR2 is SQIVND in the germline V gene (reference sequence). The CDR3 sequence is 14 residues long. The CDR3 loop is CASRIQGSNEKLFF. The CDR3 nucleotides read TGTGCCAGTAGGATACAGGGCAGCAATGAAAAACTGTTTTTT.

The chain carries TRBV27 and TRBJ2-5; 15 nucleotides agree with TRBD2. The V and J ends lost 2 bases and 3 bases, in that order; junction bases with no gene match: 4. Germline loops: CDR1 MNHEY, CDR2 SMNVEV (reference sequence). The CDR3 has 17 residues. The CDR3, as DNA: TGTGCCAGCAGTTTAGAGCGGACTAGCGGGGGGGAAGAGACCCAGTACTTC. Translation: CASSLERTSGGEETQYF.

This chain links TRBV5-4 with TRBJ1-6, with 8 nucleotides matching TRBD1. The junction had 9 bases not matched to a gene; V was cut back by 4 bases and J by 6 bases. CDR1 is SGHNT, CDR2 YYREEE, per germline (reference sequence). This CDR3 contains 16 residues. The CDR3 coding sequence is TGTGCCAGCAGCCCGGCGAGGACAGGGCGTAATTCACCCCTCCACTTT. Amino acid sequence: CASSPARTGRNSPLHF. The complete variable domain, with remaining parts taken from reference TRBV5-4 and TRBJ1-6, reads ETGVTQSPTHLIKTRGQQVTLRCSSQSGHNTVSWYQQALGQGPQFIFQYYREEENGRGNFPPRFSGLQFPNYSSELNVNALELDDSALYLCASSPARTGRNSPLHFGNGTRLTVT.

The V and J genes are TRBV19 and TRBJ1-2; D may be TRBD1 (5 bases). CDR1 is LNHDA and CDR2 is SQIVND in the germline V gene (reference sequence). CDR3 length equals 15 residues. The germline V and J ends were trimmed by 4 bases and 0 bases, with 12 bases remaining between them. The CDR3 DNA reads as TGTGCCAGTAGTAAACCGGACACCTCTAACTATGGCTACACCTTC. It codes for CASSKPDTSNYGYTF.

This clone was seen a single time. J is TRBJ2-1 and V is TRBV25-1; D perhaps matches TRBD2 (5 bases). Germline lookup yields CDR1 MGHDK and CDR2 SYGVNS. V lost 3 bases and J lost 8, with 23 bases in between. The CDR3 loop spans 17 amino acids. The CDR3 DNA follows: TGTGCCAGCAGTGAGGTCGGAGACACCCTAGCTGGTCATGAGCAGTTCTTC. Translating gives CASSEVGDTLAGHEQFF.

This sequence joins TRBV5-1 and TRBJ1-6; D gene uncertain. The V end lost 4 bases, the J end lost 3 bases, and 8 bases lay between the germline ends. The CDR3 sequence is 14 residues long. From germline, CDR1 is SGHRS and CDR2 YFSETQ. As DNA, the CDR3 is TGCGCCAGCAGCACTCAGGACTATAATTCACCCCTCCACTTT. As protein: CASSTQDYNSPLHF.

J is TRBJ1-5 and V is TRBV28; no clear D gene. With 3 bases removed from V and 6 bases from J, the gap between germline ends came to 15 bases. This CDR3 contains 15 residues. CDR1 and CDR2 (germline): MDHEN, SYDVKM. The CDR3 sequence: CASSFGGNVGQPQHF. CDR3 DNA: TGTGCCAGCAGTTTCGGAGGGAACGTAGGTCAGCCCCAGCATTTT.

The rearrangement links TRBV30 to TRBJ2-5, with D possibly matching TRBD2 (6 bases). The CDR3 is 14 amino acids. The germline CDR1 and CDR2 sequences are GTSNPN and SVGIG (reference sequence). Deletions cut 8 bases from V and 5 bases from J, with 21 bases between. CDR3 DNA sequence: TGTGCCGGTACCCTCGGGAGTGCGGGGGAGACCCAGTACTTC. Translating gives CAGTLGSAGETQYF.

This rearrangement joins TRBV20-1 to TRBJ2-5; no firm D call. The V and J ends lost 2 bases and 1 base respectively, with 2 bases between them. Germline V CDR1 and CDR2: DFQATT, SNEGSKA (reference sequence). The CDR3 runs to 11 residues. The CDR3 loop is CSARLQETQYF. CDR3 coding DNA: TGCAGTGCTAGACTCCAAGAGACCCAGTACTTC.